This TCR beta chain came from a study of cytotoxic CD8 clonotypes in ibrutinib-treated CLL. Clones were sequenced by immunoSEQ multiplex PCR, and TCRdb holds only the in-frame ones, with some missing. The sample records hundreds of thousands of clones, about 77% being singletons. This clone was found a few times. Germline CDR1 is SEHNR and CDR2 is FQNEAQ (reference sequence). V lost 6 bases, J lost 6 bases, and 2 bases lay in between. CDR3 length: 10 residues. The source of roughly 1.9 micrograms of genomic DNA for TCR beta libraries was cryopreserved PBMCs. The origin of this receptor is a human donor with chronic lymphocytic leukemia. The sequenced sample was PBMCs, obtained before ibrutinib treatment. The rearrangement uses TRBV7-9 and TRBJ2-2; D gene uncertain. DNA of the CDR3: TGTGCCAGCAGGGCCGGGGAGCTGTTTTTT. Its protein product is CASRAGELFF.